This T cell receptor beta chain was sequenced in a study of response to subunit inactivated influenza vaccine. Germline CDR1 reads DFQATT; CDR2 reads SNEGSKA (reference sequence). V lost 6 bases to trimming and J lost 7 bases, with 18 bases between them. This CDR3 contains 13 residues. As for this clonotype: The antigen is undetermined.

Regarding the study as a whole: After each seasonal influenza vaccination, few new T cells are recruited, the authors suggested.

TCRdb itself ran the RT-PCR reads through MiXCR, one entry per CDR3 protein. Of hundreds of thousands of distinct CDR3 sequences in the sample, roughly 15% are singletons; the top ten hold 7.5% to 8%. The J gene is TRBJ2-5, the V gene TRBV20-1, with a tentative D call TRBD1 (6 bases). Source: PBMCs from blood, taken less than 15 days before vaccination. The clonotype was recovered from a man aged 45 to 65 who received an inactivated influenza vaccine. The DNA for the CDR3 is TGCAGTGCCACGGACAGTCCTCCCGGGACCCAGTACTTC. It specifies CSATDSPPGTQYF.